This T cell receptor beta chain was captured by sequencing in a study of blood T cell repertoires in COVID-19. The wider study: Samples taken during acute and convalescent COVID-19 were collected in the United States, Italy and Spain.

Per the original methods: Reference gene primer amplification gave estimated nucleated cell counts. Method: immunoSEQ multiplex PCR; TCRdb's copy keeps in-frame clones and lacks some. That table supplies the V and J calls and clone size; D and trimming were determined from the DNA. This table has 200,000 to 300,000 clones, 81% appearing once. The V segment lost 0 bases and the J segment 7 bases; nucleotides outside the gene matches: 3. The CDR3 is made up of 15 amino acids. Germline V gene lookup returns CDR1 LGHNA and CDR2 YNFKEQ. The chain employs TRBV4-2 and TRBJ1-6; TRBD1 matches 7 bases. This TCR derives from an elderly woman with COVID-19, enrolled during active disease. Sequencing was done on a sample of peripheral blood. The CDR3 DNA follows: TGTGCCAGCAGCCAAGAGGGACAGCGGAATTCACCCCTCCACTTT. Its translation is CASSQEGQRNSPLHF.